The entry below gives a single T cell receptor beta chain sequence along with its context. Antigen unknown. The sample is drawn from a study of multiple sclerosis patients with progressive multifocal leukoencephalopathy. Overall study findings and caveats: Before and during natalizumab, the clones expanded at PML already existed.

The V end was cut by 4 bases, the J end by 0 bases, with 14 bases between. This CDR3 is 16 amino acids long. The germline gives CDR1 LGHNA, CDR2 YSLEER. The time point was: before natalizumab initiation. Synthetic inline TR CDR3 controls covering all V-J pairings were spiked into each PCR. Clones were read by immunoSEQ multiplex PCR, and TCRdb kept only the in-frame ones, dropping some. The repertoire includes 25,000 to 35,000 clones, almost 95% of them detected once, and around 2.1% sits in the top ten. Material: PBMCs. This receptor was obtained from a man between 25 and 39 years old with multiple sclerosis. The V call is TRBV4-3, the J call TRBJ2-3; the D is unclear. DNA for the CDR3: TGCGCCAGCAGCCTTAGGCTAGGGCCTAGCACAGATACGCAGTATTTT. The encoded protein is CASSLRLGPSTDTQYF.